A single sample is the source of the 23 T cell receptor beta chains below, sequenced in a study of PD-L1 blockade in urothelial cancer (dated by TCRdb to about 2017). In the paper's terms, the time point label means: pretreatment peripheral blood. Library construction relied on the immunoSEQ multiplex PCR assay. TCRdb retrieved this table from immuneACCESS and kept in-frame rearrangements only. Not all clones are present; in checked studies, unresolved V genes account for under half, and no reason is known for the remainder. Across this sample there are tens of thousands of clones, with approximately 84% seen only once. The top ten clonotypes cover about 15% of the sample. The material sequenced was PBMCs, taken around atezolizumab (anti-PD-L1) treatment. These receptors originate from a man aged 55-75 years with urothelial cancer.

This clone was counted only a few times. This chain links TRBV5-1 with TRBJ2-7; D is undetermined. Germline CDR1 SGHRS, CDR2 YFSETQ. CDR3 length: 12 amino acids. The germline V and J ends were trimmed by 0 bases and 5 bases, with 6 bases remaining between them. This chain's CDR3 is CASSLAVNEQYF. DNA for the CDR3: TGCGCCAGCAGCTTGGCCGTAAACGAGCAGTACTTC.

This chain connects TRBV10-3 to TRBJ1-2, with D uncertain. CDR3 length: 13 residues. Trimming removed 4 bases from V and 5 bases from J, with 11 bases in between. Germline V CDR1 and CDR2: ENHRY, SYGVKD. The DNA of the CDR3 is TGTGCCATCAGTGGGCAGGCTACTTATGGCTACACCTTC. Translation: CAISGQATYGYTF.

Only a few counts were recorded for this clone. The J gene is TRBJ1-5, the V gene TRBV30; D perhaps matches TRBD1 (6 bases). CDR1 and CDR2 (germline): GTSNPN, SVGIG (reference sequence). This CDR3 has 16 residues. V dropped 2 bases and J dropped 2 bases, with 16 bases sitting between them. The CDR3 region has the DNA TGTGCCTGGAGTAGGAAGGGGGGGTTAGGCAATCAGCCCCAGCATTTT. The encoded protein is CAWSRKGGLGNQPQHF.

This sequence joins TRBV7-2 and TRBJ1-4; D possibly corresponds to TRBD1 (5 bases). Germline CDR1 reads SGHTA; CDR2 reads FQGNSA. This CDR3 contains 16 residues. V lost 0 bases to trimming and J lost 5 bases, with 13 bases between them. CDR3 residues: CASSLATTVRNEKLFF. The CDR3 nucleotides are TGTGCCAGCAGCTTAGCTACGACAGTGAGGAATGAAAAACTGTTTTTT.

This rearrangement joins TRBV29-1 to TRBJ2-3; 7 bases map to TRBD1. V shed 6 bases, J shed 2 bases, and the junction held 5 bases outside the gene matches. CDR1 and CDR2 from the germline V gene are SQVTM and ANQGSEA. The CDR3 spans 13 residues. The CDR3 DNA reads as TGCAGCGTCCGCAGGGGGAACACAGATACGCAGTATTTT. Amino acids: CSVRRGNTDTQYF.

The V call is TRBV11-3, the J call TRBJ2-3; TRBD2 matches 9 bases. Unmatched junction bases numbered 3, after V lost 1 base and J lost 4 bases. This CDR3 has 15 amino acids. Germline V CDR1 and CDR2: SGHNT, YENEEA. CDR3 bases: TGTGCCAGCAGCTTAGTAGCGGGGGCCTCAGATACGCAGTATTTT. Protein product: CASSLVAGASDTQYF.

The CDR3 sequence is CASSEIGTDTQYF. DNA for the CDR3: TGTGCCAGCAGTGAAATCGGCACAGATACGCAGTATTTT. The V and J genes are TRBV2 and TRBJ2-3; D gene ambiguous. Germline-derived CDR1 and CDR2 are SNHLY and FYNNEI. V lost 2 bases and J lost 1, with 4 bases in between. This CDR3 comprises 13 residues.

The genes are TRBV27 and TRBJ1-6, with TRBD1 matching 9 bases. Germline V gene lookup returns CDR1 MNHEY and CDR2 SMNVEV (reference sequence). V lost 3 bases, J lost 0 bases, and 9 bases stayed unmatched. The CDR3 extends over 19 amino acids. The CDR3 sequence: CASSFTGQGLSSYNSPLHF. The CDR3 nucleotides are TGTGCCAGCAGTTTCACGGGACAGGGTCTGAGCTCCTATAATTCACCCCTCCACTTT.

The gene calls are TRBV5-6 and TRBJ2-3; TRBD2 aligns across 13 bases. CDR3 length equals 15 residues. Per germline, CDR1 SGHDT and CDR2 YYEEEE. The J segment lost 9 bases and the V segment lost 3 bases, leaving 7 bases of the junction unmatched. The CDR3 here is CASSSPGLAGVTQYF. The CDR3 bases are TGTGCCAGCAGCTCGCCCGGACTAGCGGGGGTCACGCAGTATTTT. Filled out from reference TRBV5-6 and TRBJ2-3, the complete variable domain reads DAGVTQSPTHLIKTRGQQVTLRCSPKSGHDTVSWYQQALGQGPQFIFQYYEEEERQRGNFPDRFSGHQFPNYSSELNVNALLLGDSALYLCASSSPGLAGVTQYFGPGTRLTVL.

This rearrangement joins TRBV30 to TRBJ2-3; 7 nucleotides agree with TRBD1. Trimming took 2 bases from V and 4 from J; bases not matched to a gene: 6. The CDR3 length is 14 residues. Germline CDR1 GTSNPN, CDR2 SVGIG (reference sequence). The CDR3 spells CAWSQDRPSDTQYF. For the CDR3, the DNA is TGTGCCTGGAGTCAGGACAGGCCTTCAGATACGCAGTATTTT.

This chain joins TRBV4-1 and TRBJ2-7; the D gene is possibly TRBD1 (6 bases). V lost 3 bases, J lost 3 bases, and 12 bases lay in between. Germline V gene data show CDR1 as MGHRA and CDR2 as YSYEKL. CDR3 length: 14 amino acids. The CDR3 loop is CASSQGTLYYEQYF. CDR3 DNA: TGCGCCAGCAGCCAGGGGACACTGTACTACGAGCAGTACTTC.

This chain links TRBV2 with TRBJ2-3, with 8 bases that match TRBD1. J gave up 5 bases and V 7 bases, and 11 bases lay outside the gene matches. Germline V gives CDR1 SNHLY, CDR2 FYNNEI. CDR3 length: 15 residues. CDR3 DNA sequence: TGTGCCAGCAAACGACAGGGGATCCCACAAGATACGCAGTATTTT. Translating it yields CASKRQGIPQDTQYF.

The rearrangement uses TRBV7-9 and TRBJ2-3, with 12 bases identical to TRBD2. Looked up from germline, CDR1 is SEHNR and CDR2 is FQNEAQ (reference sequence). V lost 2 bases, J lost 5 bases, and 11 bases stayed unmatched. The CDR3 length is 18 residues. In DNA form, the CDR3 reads TGTGCCAGCAGCTTATGGACTAGCGGGGCTGGGCCCAGAGATACGCAGTATTTT. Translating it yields CASSLWTSGAGPRDTQYF.

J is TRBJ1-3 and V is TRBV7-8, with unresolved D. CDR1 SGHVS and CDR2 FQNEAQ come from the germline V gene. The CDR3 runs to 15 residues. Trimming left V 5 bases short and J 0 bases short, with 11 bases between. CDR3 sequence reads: CASSPWRSSGNTIYF. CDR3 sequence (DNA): TGTGCCAGCAGCCCCTGGCGGAGCTCTGGAAACACCATATATTTT.

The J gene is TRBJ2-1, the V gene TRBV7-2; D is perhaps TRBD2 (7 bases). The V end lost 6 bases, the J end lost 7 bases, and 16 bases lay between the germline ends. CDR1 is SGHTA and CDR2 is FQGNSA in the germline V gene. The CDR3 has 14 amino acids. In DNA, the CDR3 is TGTGCCAGCAGTCCCAGGGGAGGGTGGAATGAGCAGTTCTTC. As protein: CASSPRGGWNEQFF. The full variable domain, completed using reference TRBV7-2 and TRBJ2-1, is GAGVSQSPSNKVTEKGKDVELRCDPISGHTALYWYRQSLGQGLEFLIYFQGNSAPDKSGLPSDRFSAERTGGSVSTLTIQRTQQEDSAVYLCASSPRGGWNEQFFGPGTRLTVL.

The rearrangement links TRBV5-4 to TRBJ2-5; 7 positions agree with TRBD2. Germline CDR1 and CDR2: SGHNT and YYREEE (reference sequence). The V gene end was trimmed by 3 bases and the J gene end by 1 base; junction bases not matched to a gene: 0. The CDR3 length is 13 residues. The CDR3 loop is CASSSGGQETQYF. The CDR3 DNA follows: TGTGCCAGCAGCTCGGGGGGCCAAGAGACCCAGTACTTC.

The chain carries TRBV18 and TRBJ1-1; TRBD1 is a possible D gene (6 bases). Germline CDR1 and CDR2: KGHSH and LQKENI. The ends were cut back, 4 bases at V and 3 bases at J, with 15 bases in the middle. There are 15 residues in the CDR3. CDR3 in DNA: TGTGCCAGCTCACTCGGACAGCCAGGGGACACTGAAGCTTTCTTT. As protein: CASSLGQPGDTEAFF.

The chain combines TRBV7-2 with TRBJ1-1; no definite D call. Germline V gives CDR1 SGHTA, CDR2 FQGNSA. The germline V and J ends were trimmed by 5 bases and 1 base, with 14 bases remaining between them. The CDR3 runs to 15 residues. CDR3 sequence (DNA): TGTGCCAGCAGCCTTTCCGAGGTAAGGAACACTGAAGCTTTCTTT. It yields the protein CASSLSEVRNTEAFF.

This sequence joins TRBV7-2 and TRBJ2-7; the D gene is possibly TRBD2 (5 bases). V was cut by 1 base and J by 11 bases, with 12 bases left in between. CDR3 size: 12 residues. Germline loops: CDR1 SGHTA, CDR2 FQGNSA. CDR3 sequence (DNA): TGTGCCAGCAGCTTAGGTGGGGTCGGGAAGTACTTC. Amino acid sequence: CASSLGGVGKYF. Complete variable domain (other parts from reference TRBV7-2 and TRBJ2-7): GAGVSQSPSNKVTEKGKDVELRCDPISGHTALYWYRQSLGQGLEFLIYFQGNSAPDKSGLPSDRFSAERTGGSVSTLTIQRTQQEDSAVYLCASSLGGVGKYFGPGTRLTVT.

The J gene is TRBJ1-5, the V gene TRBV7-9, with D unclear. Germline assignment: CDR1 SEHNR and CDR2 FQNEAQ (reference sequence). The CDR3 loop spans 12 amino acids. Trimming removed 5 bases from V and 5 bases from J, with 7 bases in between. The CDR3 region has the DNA TGTGCCAGCAGCCGAGGCGATCAGCCCCAGCATTTT. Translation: CASSRGDQPQHF.

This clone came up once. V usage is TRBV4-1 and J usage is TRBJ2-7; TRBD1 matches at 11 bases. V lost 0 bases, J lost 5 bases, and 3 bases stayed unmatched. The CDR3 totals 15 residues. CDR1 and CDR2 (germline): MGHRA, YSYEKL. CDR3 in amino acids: CASSQDGQGANEQYF. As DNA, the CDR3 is TGCGCCAGCAGCCAAGACGGACAGGGGGCCAACGAGCAGTACTTC.

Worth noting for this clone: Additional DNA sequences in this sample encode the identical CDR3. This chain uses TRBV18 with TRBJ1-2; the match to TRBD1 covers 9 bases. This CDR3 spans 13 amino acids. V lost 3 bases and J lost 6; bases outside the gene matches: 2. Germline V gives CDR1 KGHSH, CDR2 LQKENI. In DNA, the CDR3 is TGTGCCAGCTCACCCGGGACAGGGAATGGCTACACCTTC. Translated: CASSPGTGNGYTF.

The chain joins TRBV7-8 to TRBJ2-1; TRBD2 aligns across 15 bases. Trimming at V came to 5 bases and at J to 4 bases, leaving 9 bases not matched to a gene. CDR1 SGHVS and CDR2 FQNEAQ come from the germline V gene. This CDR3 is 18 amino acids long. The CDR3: CASSDPGLAGGMYNEQFF. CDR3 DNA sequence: TGTGCCAGCAGCGATCCGGGACTAGCGGGGGGTATGTACAATGAGCAGTTCTTC. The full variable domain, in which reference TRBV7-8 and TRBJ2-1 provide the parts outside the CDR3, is GAGVSQSPRYKVAKRGQDVALRCDPISGHVSLFWYQQALGQGPEFLTYFQNEAQLDKSGLPSDRFFAERPEGSVSTLKIQRTQQEDSAVYLCASSDPGLAGGMYNEQFFGPGTRLTVL.